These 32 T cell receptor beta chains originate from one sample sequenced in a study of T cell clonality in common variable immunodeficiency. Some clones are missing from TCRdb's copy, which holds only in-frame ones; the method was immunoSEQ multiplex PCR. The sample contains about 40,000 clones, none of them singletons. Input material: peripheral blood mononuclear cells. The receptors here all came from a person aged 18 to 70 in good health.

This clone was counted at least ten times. Partial CDR3 DNA: TGTGCCAGCAGTTACTTGGGGGGGCGTTTAAGGAACACTGAA. Protein sequence: CASSYLGGRLRNTE. The entire CDR3 is CASSYLGGRLRNTEAFF. V and J are TRBV6-2 or TRBV6-3 and TRBJ1-1, with TRBD1 as a possible D gene (6 bases). Sequencing ends 3 residues short of the CDR3 end; the germline J gene provides the rest. V dropped 1 base and J dropped 1 base, with 16 bases sitting between them. This CDR3 is built from 17 residues. Germline CDR1 reads MNHEY; CDR2 reads SVGEGT.

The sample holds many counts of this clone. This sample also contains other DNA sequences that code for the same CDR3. Incomplete CDR3 DNA: TGTGCCAGCAGCGGAACAGGGGAAGTCTCCATT. It translates to CASSGTGEVSI. The entire CDR3 is CASSGTGEVSIQYF. This chain uses TRBV7-6 with TRBJ2-4, with TRBD1 identical over 7 bases. The missing CDR3 end, 3 residues past where the read stops, is filled in from the germline J gene. The germline V gene encodes CDR1 SGHVS and CDR2 FNYEAQ. J was trimmed by 9 bases and V by 5 bases; bases with no gene match: 10. This CDR3 is built from 14 residues. Together with reference TRBV7-6 and TRBJ2-4, the CDR3 gives the full variable domain: GAGVSQSPRYKVTKRGQDVALRCDPISGHVSLYWYRQALGQGPEFLTYFNYEAQQDKSGLPNDRFSAERPEGSISTLTIQRTEQRDSAMYRCASSGTGEVSIQYFGAGTRLSVL.

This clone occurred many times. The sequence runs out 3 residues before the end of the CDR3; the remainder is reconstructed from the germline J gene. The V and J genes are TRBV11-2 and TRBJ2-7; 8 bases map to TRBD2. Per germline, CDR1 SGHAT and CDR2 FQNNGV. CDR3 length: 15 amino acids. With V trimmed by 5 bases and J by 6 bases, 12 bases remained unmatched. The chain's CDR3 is CASSPRPGLDIEQYF. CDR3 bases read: TGTGCCAGCAGCCCCCGACCGGGACTAGACATCGAG.

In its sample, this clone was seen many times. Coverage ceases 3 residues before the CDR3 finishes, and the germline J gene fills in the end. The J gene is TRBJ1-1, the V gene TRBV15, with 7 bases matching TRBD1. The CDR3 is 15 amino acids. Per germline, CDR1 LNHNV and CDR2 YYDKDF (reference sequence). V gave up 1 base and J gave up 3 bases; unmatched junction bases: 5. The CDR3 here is CATSRGQGVYTEAFF. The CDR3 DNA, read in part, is TGTGCCACCAGCAGAGGACAGGGAGTTTACACTGAA.

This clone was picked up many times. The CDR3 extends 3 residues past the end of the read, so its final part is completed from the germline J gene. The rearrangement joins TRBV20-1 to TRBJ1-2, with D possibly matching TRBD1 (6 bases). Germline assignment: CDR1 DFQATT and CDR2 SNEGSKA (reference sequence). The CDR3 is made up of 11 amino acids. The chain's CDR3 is CSARGQGGYTF. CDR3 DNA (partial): TGCAGTGCTAGGGGACAAGGCGGC.

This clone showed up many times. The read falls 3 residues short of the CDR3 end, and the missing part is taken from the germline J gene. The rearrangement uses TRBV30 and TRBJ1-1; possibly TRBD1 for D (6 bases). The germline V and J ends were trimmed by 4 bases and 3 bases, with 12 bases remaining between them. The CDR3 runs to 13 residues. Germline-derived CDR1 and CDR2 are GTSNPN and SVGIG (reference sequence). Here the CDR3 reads CAWTDRRDTEAFF. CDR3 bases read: TGTGCCTGGACCGACAGGAGAGACACTGAA.

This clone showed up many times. CDR3 amino acids: CASSQRSAGLVSYEQYF. The part of the CDR3 DNA that was read is TGCGCCAGCAGCCAACGATCGGCGGGACTAGTCTCCTACGAG. V gene TRBV4-1 combines with J gene TRBJ2-7; 8 bases agree with TRBD2. Sequencing ends 3 residues short of the CDR3 end; the germline J gene provides the rest. The length of the CDR3 is 17 residues. Germline V gene sequence: CDR1 MGHRA, CDR2 YSYEKL. V lost 2 bases, J lost 0 bases, and 9 bases stayed unmatched.

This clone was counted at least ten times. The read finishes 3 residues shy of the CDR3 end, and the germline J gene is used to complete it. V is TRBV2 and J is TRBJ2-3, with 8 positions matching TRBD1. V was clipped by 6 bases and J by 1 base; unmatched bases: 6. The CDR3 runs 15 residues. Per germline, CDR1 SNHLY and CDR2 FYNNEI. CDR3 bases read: TGTGCCAGCAGCGCCGAACAGGGGGGCACAGATACG. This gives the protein CASSAEQGGTDT. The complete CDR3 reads CASSAEQGGTDTQYF.

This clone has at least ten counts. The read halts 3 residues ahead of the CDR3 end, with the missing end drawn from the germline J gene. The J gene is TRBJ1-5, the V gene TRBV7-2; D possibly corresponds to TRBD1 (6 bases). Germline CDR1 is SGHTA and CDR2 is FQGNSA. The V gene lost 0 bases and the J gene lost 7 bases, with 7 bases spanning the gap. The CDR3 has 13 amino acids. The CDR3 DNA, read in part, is TGTGCCAGCAGCTTAGCGGGGGCCCAGCCC. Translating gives CASSLAGAQP. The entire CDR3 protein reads CASSLAGAQPQHF.

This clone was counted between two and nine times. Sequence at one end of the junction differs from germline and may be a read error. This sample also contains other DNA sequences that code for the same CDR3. This chain's CDR3 is CAWSGAGNTIYF. The sequenced CDR3 bases are TGTGCCTGGAGTGGGGCAGGAAACACG. The gene calls are TRBV30 and TRBJ1-3; D unclear. From the germline J gene comes the end of the CDR3, since the read stops 3 residues before it. The CDR3 spans 12 residues. Germline-derived CDR1 and CDR2 are GTSNPN and SVGIG (reference sequence).

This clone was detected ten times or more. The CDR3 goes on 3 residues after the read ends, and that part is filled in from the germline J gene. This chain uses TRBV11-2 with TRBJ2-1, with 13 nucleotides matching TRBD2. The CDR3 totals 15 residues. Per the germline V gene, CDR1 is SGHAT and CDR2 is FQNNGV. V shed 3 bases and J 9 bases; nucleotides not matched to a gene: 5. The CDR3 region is CASSFTSGGAGEQFF. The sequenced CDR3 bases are TGTGCCAGCAGCTTCACTAGCGGGGGGGCCGGTGAG.

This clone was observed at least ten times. CDR3 protein: CASSLPPPDSLSRNTIYF. The CDR3 DNA, read in part, is TGTGCCAGCAGCCTACCCCCCCCGGACAGTCTCTCCCGAAACACC. V and J are TRBV7-6 and TRBJ1-3; D possibly corresponds to TRBD1 (6 bases). The read terminates 3 residues before the CDR3 end, so the remaining end is supplied by the germline J gene. The CDR3 runs 18 residues. CDR1 is SGHVS, CDR2 FNYEAQ, per germline. Trimming removed 5 bases from V and 5 bases from J, with 25 bases in between.

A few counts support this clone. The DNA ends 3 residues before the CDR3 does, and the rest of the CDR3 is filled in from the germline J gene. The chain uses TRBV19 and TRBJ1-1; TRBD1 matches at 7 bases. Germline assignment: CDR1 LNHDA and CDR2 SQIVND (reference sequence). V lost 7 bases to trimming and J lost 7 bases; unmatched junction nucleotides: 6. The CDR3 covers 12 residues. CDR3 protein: CASTRGGIEAFF. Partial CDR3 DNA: TGTGCCAGTACCCGAGGGGGCATTGAA.

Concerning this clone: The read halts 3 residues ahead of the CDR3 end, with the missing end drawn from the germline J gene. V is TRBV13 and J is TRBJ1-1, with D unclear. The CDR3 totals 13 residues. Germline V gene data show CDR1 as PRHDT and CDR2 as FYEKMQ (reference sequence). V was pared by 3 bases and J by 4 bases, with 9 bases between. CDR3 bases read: TGTGCCAGCAGCTTCCGGGGAGCCACTGAA. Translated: CASSFRGATE. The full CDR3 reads CASSFRGATEAFF.

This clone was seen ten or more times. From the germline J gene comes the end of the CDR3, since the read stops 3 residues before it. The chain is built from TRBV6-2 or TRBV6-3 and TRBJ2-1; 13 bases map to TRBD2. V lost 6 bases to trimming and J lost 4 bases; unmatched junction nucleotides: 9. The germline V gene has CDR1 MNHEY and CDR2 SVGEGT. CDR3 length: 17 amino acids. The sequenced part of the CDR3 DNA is TGTGCCAGCAGGCGGACTAGCGGGAGAACGGCTTACAATGAG. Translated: CASRRTSGRTAYNE. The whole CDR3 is CASRRTSGRTAYNEQFF.

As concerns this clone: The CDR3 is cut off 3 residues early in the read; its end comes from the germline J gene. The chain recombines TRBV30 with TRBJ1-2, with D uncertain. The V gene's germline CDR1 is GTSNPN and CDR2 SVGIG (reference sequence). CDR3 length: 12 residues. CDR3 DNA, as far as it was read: TGTGCTGGTGAGGGTACCTACAATGAC. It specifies CAGEGTYND. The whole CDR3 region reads CAGEGTYNDYTF.

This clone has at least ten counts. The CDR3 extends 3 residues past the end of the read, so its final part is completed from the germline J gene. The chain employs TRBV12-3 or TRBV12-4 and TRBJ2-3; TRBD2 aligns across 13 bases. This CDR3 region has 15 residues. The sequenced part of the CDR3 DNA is TGTGCCAGCAGCCAGACTAGCGGGGGGCAAGAGACG. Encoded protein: CASSQTSGGQET. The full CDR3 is CASSQTSGGQETQYF.

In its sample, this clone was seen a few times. CDR3 bases read: TGTGCCAGTACCTCAGCCGGGTCCCCCTTTGGC. It specifies CASTSAGSPFG. The whole CDR3 region reads CASTSAGSPFGYTF. The rearrangement uses TRBV19 and TRBJ1-2; D not certain. The CDR3 extends 3 residues past the end of the read, so its final part is completed from the germline J gene. The V gene lost 7 bases and the J gene lost 7 bases, with 19 bases spanning the gap. The length of the CDR3 is 14 residues. The germline V gene encodes CDR1 LNHDA and CDR2 SQIVND (reference sequence).

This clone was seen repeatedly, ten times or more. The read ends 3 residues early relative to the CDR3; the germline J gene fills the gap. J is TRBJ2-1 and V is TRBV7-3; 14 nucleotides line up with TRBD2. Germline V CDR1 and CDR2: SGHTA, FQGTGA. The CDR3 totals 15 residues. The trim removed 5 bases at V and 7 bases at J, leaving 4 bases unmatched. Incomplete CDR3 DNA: TGTGCCAGCAGCATCGGACTAGCGGGAGGTAATGAG. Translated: CASSIGLAGGNE. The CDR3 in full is CASSIGLAGGNEQFF.

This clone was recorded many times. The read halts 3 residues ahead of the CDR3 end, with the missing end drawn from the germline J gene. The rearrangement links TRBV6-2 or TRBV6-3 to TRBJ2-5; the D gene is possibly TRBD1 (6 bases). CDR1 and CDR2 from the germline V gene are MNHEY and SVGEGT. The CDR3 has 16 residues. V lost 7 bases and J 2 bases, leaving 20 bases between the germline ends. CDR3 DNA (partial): TGTGCCAGCACAACAGGGATAATATTAGCACAAGAGACC. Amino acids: CASTTGIILAQET. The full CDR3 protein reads CASTTGIILAQETQYF.

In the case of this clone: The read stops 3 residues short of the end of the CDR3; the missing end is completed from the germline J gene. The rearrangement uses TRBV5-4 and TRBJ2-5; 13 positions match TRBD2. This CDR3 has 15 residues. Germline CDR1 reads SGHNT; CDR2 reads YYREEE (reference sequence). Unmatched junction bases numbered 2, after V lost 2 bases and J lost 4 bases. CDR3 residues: CASSLGLAGVETQYF. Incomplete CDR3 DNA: TGTGCCAGCAGCTTAGGACTAGCGGGAGTAGAGACC.

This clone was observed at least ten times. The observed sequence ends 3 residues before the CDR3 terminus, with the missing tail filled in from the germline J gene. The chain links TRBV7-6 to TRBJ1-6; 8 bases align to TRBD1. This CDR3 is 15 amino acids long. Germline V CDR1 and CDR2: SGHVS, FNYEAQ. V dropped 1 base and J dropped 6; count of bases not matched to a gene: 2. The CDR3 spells CASSLVGQGNSPLHF. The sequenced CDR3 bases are TGTGCCAGCAGCTTAGTCGGACAGGGTAATTCACCC.

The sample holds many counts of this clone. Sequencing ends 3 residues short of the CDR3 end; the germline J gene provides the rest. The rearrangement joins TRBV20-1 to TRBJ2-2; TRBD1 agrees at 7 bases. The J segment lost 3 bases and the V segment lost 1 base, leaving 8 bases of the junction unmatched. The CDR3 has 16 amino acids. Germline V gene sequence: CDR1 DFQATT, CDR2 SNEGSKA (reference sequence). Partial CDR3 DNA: TGCAGTGCTAGAGGAGCCCAGGGGGTATACACCGGGGAG. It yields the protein CSARGAQGVYTGE. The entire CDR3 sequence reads CSARGAQGVYTGELFF.

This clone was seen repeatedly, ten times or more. CDR3 bases read: TGCAGTGCTCCCCAAGGTGGACTAGTTGAACCCTACGAG. Encoded protein: CSAPQGGLVEPYE. The CDR3 reads in full as CSAPQGGLVEPYEQYF. The V gene is TRBV20-1, the J gene TRBJ2-7; 7 bases are shared with TRBD2. The read falls 3 residues short of the CDR3 end, and the missing part is taken from the germline J gene. This CDR3 contains 16 residues. The trim removed 5 bases at V and 2 bases at J, leaving 15 bases unmatched. Germline loops: CDR1 DFQATT, CDR2 SNEGSKA (reference sequence).

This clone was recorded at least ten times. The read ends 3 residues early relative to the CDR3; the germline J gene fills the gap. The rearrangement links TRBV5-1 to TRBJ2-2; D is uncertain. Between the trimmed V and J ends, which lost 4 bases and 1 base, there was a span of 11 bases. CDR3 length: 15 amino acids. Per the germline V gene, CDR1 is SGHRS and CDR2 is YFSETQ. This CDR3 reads CASSPLSWNTGELFF. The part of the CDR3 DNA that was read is TGCGCCAGCAGCCCCCTAAGCTGGAACACCGGGGAG.

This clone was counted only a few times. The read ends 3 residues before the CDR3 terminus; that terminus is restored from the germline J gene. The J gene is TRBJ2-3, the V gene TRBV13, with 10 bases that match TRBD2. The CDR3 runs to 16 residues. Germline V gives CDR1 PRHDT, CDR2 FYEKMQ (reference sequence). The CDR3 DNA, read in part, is TGTGCCAGCAGAGGGCTAGCGGGAGTGGGGCGGGAGACG. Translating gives CASRGLAGVGRET. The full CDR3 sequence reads CASRGLAGVGRETQYF.

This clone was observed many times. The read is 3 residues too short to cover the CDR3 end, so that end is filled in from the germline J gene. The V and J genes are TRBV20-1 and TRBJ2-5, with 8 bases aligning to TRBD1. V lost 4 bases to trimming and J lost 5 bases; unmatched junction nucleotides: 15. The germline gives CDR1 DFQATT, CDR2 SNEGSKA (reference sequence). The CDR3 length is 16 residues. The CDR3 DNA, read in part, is TGCAGTGCTAAGTCAGGGGGCGCCAGCTTTTATGAGACC. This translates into CSAKSGGASFYET. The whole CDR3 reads CSAKSGGASFYETQYF.

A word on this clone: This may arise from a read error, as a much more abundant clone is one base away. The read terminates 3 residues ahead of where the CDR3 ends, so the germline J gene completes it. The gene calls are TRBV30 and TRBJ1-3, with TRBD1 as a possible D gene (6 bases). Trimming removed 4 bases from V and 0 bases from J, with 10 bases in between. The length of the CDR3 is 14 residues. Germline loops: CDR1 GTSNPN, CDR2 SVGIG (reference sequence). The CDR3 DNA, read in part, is TGTGCCTGGACCCGCAGGGGCTCTGGAAACACC. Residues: CAWTRRGSGNT. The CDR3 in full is CAWTRRGSGNTIYF. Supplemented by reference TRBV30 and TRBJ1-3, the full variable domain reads SQTIHQWPATLVQPVGSPLSLECTVEGTSNPNLYWYRQAAGRGLQLLFYSVGIGQISSEVPQNLSASRPQDRQFILSSKKLLLSDSGFYLCAWTRRGSGNTIYFGEGSWLTVV.

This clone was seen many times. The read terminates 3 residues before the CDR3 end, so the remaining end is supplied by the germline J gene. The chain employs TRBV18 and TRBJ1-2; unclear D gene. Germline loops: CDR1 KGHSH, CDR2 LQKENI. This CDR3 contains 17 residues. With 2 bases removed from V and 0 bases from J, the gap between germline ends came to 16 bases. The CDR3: CASSPLADTVSNYGYTF. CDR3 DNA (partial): TGTGCCAGCTCACCATTGGCAGACACCGTCTCTAACTATGGC.

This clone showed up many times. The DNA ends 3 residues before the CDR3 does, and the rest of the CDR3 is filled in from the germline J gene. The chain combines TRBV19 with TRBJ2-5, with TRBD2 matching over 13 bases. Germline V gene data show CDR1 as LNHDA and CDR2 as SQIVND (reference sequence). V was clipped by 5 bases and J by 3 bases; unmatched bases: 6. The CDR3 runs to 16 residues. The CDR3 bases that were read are TGTGCCAGTAGTCCCACCGGGACTAGCGGGAAAGAGACC. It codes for CASSPTGTSGKET. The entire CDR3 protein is CASSPTGTSGKETQYF.

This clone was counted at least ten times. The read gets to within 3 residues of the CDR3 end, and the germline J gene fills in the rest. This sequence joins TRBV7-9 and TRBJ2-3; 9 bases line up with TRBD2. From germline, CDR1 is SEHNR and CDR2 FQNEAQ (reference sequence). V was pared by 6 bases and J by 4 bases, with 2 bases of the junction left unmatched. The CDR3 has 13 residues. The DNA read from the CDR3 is TGTGCCAGCAGGACTAGCGGATCAGATACG. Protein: CASRTSGSDT. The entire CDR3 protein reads CASRTSGSDTQYF.

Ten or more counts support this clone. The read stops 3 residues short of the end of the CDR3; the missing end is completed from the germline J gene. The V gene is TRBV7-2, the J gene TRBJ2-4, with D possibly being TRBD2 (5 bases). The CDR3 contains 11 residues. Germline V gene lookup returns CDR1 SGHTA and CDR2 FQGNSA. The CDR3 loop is CASSLVRGQYF. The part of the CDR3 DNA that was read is TGTGCCAGCAGCTTAGTACGGGGT.